This TCR beta chain was recovered during a study of CD8 T cells in ankylosing spondylitis. Study findings and constraints: Relatively rare in peripheral blood, disease-linked clones were also CD8+. Significant enrichment of disease-linked clones was reportedly seen in matched ankylosing spondylitis synovial fluid. There was a TCR beta motif, made of roughly eight highly homologous variants, that appeared characteristic of ankylosing spondylitis blood. Earlier authors reported some of these motif variants in reactive arthritis synovial fluid and blood.

A quantitative 5'-RACE method, one with molecular barcodes, was used to make TCR beta libraries. TCRdb used MiXCR to reprocess the 5' RACE reads, holding one entry per CDR3 protein. The sample has about 500,000 distinct CDR3 sequences, under 5.5% seen once. This clonotype was counted ten times or more. Antigen: not known. The germline gives CDR1 WNHNN, CDR2 SYGVQD (reference sequence). The CDR3 spans 16 residues. V was cut by 4 bases and J by 3 bases, with 15 bases left in between. The source material was blood, either unsorted or a sorted T cell fraction (not recorded which). The TCR originated in a male donor with ankylosing spondylitis. The V gene is TRBV10-1, the J gene TRBJ2-2, with D perhaps TRBD2 (5 bases). DNA for the CDR3: TGCGCCAGCAGTGGTCCGGAGGCGCGGTACACCGGGGAGCTGTTTTTT. Residues: CASSGPEARYTGELFF.